The rows below give T cell receptor beta chains drawn from one sample of a study of blood T cell repertoires in COVID-19. The table came from immunoSEQ multiplex PCR; TCRdb's copy has only in-frame clones and leaves some out. The sample comprises about 40,000 clones, about 88% of which are singletons, and roughly 18% rests with the top ten. The sequenced sample was peripheral blood. The receptors come from a man aged 45-65 years in a cohort sampled during active COVID-19. The CDR3 runs from the conserved cysteine through the conserved F or W. A D gene is named only where the DNA matches it firmly. Not all rows give a size; the values are once, few, many and, for expanded clones, a class.

J | V | size | D | CDR3 | DNA
TRBJ2-3 | TRBV7-2 | NA | NA | CASSLTSSGTDTQYF | TGTGCCAGCAGCTTAACGTCTAGCGGCACAGATACGCAGTATTTT
TRBJ1-2 | TRBV5-1 | NA | NA | CASSADTYGYTF | TGCGCCAGCAGCGCGGACACCTATGGCTACACCTTC
TRBJ2-7 | TRBV7-7 | few | TRBD2 | CASSLGSGGTYEQYF | TGTGCTAGCAGCTTAGGGAGCGGGGGAACCTACGAGCAGTACTTC
TRBJ2-2 | TRBV7-7 | NA | TRBD1 | CASSLVGRDRGFTGELFF | TGTGCTAGCAGCTTAGTTGGTCGGGACAGGGGATTCACCGGGGAGCTGTTTTTT
TRBJ2-1 | TRBV6-5 | NA | NA | CAGKTGNSRRDEQFF | TGTGCCGGTAAAACAGGGAATTCCCGCCGCGATGAGCAGTTCTTC
TRBJ1-2 | TRBV10-3 | NA | TRBD1 | CAISGTDSNYGYTF | TGTGCCATCAGCGGGACAGATTCTAACTATGGCTACACCTTC
TRBJ1-5 | TRBV12-5 | NA | NA | CASGLDTGTNQPQHF | TGTGCTAGTGGTTTGGATACAGGAACCAATCAGCCCCAGCATTTT
TRBJ1-6 | TRBV2 | NA | NA | CASSDFQGSNSPLHF | TGTGCCAGCAGTGATTTTCAGGGTTCGAATTCACCCCTCCACTTT
TRBJ1-1 | TRBV11-3 | NA | NA | CASARGGAGNTEAFF | TGTGCCAGCGCCCGGGGGGGGGCTGGGAACACTGAAGCTTTCTTT
TRBJ2-3 | TRBV3-1/TRBV3-2 | NA | TRBD2 | CASSPLLAGGHDTQYF | TGTGCCAGCAGCCCCCTCCTAGCGGGGGGGCATGATACGCAGTATTTT
TRBJ1-1 | TRBV10-3 | NA | NA | CATGEGVTEAFF | TGTGCCACCGGAGAGGGAGTGACTGAAGCTTTCTTT
TRBJ1-2 | TRBV6-1 | NA | NA | CASSDTDYGYTF | TGTGCCAGCAGTGATACGGACTATGGCTACACCTTC
TRBJ2-3 | TRBV6-2/TRBV6-3 | NA | TRBD2 | CASSYSRVLAGGRDTQYF | TGTGCCAGCAGTTACTCGAGGGTCTTAGCGGGGGGCAGGGATACGCAGTATTTT
TRBJ1-1 | TRBV11-3 | NA | NA | CASSLGSYRREAFF | TGTGCCAGCAGCTTAGGGTCTTACAGACGGGAAGCTTTCTTT
TRBJ2-1 | TRBV7-3 | once | TRBD2 | CASSLVGGDPSSYNEQFF | TGTGCCAGCAGCTTGGTCGGGGGGGACCCTAGCTCCTACAATGAGCAGTTCTTC
TRBJ2-1 | TRBV9 | NA | TRBD2 | CASSTPSPGLAGGSSYNEQFF | TGTGCCAGCAGCACCCCCAGCCCCGGACTAGCGGGGGGCAGCTCCTACAATGAGCAGTTCTTC
TRBJ2-5 | TRBV7-9 | NA | TRBD2 | CASSPGLAEETQYF | TGTGCCAGCAGCCCTGGACTAGCTGAAGAGACCCAGTACTTC
TRBJ2-3 | TRBV2 | NA | TRBD2 | CASSEGLAITDTQYF | TGTGCCAGCAGCGAGGGACTAGCAATCACAGATACGCAGTATTTT
TRBJ2-3 | TRBV19 | NA | NA | CASSIGGTDTQYF | TGTGCCAGTAGTATAGGAGGAACAGATACGCAGTATTTT
TRBJ2-7 | TRBV2 | NA | NA | CASSARVSYEQYF | TGTGCCAGCAGTGCCCGAGTCTCCTACGAGCAGTACTTC
TRBJ1-2 | TRBV6-5 | NA | NA | CASSYSGRGKDGYTF | TGTGCCAGCAGTTACTCGGGTAGGGGGAAAGACGGCTACACCTTC
TRBJ2-7 | TRBV5-1 | NA | NA | CASSFEAGREQYF | TGCGCCAGCAGCTTCGAGGCAGGGAGGGAGCAGTACTTC
TRBJ2-2 | TRBV7-6 | NA | NA | CASSLDLLGPTGELFF | TGTGCCAGCAGCTTAGATTTGTTGGGCCCGACCGGGGAGCTGTTTTTT
TRBJ2-1 | TRBV3-1/TRBV3-2 | NA | TRBD2 | CASSQDATSGRTRGNEQFF | TGTGCCAGCAGCCAAGATGCGACTAGCGGGAGGACTCGGGGCAATGAGCAGTTCTTC
TRBJ1-1 | TRBV9 | NA | NA | CASSQSNTEAFF | TGTGCCAGCAGTCAGTCCAACACTGAAGCTTTCTTT
TRBJ2-1 | TRBV25-1 | NA | NA | CASSEINSGEQFF | TGTGCCAGCAGTGAAATTAACAGCGGTGAGCAGTTCTTC
TRBJ1-5 | TRBV7-2 | NA | NA | CASSLVWGRSNQPQHF | TGTGCCAGCAGCTTAGTGTGGGGCCGAAGCAATCAGCCCCAGCATTTT
TRBJ2-1 | TRBV24-1 | NA | NA | CATSLRAFGNEQFF | TGTGCCACCAGTCTCAGGGCCTTTGGCAATGAGCAGTTCTTC
TRBJ2-3 | TRBV6-4 | NA | TRBD2 | CASSREVTDTQYF | TGTGCCAGCAGTCGGGAGGTCACAGATACGCAGTATTTT
TRBJ2-3 | TRBV7-3 | NA | TRBD2 | CASKPGTSKVTDTQYF | TGTGCCAGCAAACCGGGGACTAGTAAGGTCACAGATACGCAGTATTTT
TRBJ1-2 | TRBV3-1/TRBV3-2 | NA | TRBD1 | CASSHGQGGGNYGYTF | TGTGCCAGCAGCCACGGACAGGGAGGGGGAAACTATGGCTACACCTTC
TRBJ1-2 | TRBV6-5 | NA | NA | CASSYSSGDNDYTF | TGTGCCAGCAGTTACTCGAGTGGAGATAATGACTACACCTTC
TRBJ2-7 | TRBV4-1 | NA | TRBD2 | CASSLRLAGGGDEQYF | TGCGCCAGCAGCCTAAGACTAGCGGGGGGTGGGGATGAGCAGTACTTC
TRBJ2-5 | TRBV6-6 | NA | TRBD2 | CASYSGGFQETQYF | TGTGCCAGCTATAGCGGGGGGTTCCAAGAGACCCAGTACTTC
TRBJ1-2 | TRBV7-9 | NA | TRBD1 | CASSTTDRAYF | TGTGCCAGCAGCACAACGGACAGGGCCTATTTC
TRBJ1-2 | TRBV12-3/TRBV12-4 | few | NA | CASSLGETDGYTF | TGTGCCAGCAGTTTAGGGGAGACGGATGGCTACACCTTC
TRBJ2-2 | TRBV5-6 | NA | NA | CASSLGSEAGELFF | TGTGCCAGCAGCTTGGGGTCTGAGGCCGGGGAGCTGTTTTTT
TRBJ2-7 | TRBV30 | NA | NA | CAWSVLITGQGPYEQYF | TGTGCCTGGAGTGTACTAATCACGGGGCAGGGGCCCTACGAGCAGTACTTC
TRBJ2-3 | TRBV4-3 | NA | TRBD1 | CASSQWTGETDTQYF | TGCGCCAGCAGCCAGTGGACAGGGGAAACAGATACGCAGTATTTT
TRBJ2-1 | TRBV9 | few | NA | CASSVEWALNSYNEQFF | TGTGCCAGCAGCGTAGAGTGGGCCCTGAACTCCTACAATGAGCAGTTCTTC
TRBJ2-1 | TRBV11-3 | NA | TRBD1 | CASFDTGGGGNEQFF | TGTGCCAGCTTTGATACAGGGGGCGGGGGCAATGAGCAGTTCTTC
TRBJ2-3 | TRBV10-2 | NA | NA | CASSEQRRDTQYF | TGCGCCAGCAGTGAACAGCGGAGGGATACGCAGTATTTT
TRBJ1-2 | TRBV6-5 | NA | NA | CASSPIRRFDYGYTF | TGTGCCAGCAGTCCCATCCGGAGATTCGACTATGGCTACACCTTC
TRBJ2-3 | TRBV4-1 | NA | NA | CASSQWALLSTDTQYF | TGCGCCAGCAGCCAGTGGGCCTTACTGAGCACAGATACGCAGTATTTT
TRBJ1-5 | TRBV5-5 | NA | TRBD1 | CASSLGTGYQPQHF | TGTGCCAGCAGCTTGGGGACAGGTTATCAGCCCCAGCATTTT
TRBJ2-1 | TRBV5-1 | once | TRBD2 | CASSSGTKNGFSSYNEQFF | TGCGCCAGCAGCTCCGGGACTAAAAATGGGTTTAGCTCCTACAATGAGCAGTTCTTC
TRBJ2-7 | TRBV19 | NA | TRBD2 | CASSIGPRGGYEQYF | TGTGCCAGTAGTATAGGGCCTCGCGGGGGCTACGAGCAGTACTTC
TRBJ1-2 | TRBV9 | once | NA | CASSVEGIPNHGYTF | TGTGCCAGCAGCGTGGAGGGGATTCCCAACCATGGCTACACCTTC
TRBJ2-1 | TRBV4-3 | NA | TRBD1 | CASSQMDRVNNEQFF | TGCGCCAGCAGCCAAATGGACAGGGTAAACAATGAGCAGTTCTTC
TRBJ2-7 | TRBV9 | few | NA | CASSVLGEGPEQYF | TGTGCCAGCAGCGTACTCGGGGAAGGCCCCGAGCAGTACTTC
TRBJ2-1 | TRBV13 | NA | TRBD2 | CASSLRGSGGASEQFF | TGTGCCAGCAGCCTCCGGGGTAGCGGGGGGGCGTCGGAGCAGTTCTTC
TRBJ2-6 | TRBV2 | NA | TRBD1 | CASSEIGQGEGSGANVLTF | TGTGCCAGCAGTGAGATAGGACAGGGGGAAGGTTCTGGGGCCAACGTCCTGACTTTC
TRBJ2-1 | TRBV6-5 | NA | NA | CASSYSTGNEQFF | TGTGCCAGCAGTTACTCCACAGGGAATGAGCAGTTCTTC
TRBJ2-3 | TRBV9 | once | TRBD1 | CASSPRGQGAIDTQYF | TGTGCCAGCAGCCCCCGGGGGCAGGGGGCTATAGATACGCAGTATTTT
TRBJ1-2 | TRBV27 | NA | TRBD1 | CASSPQGALGYTF | TGTGCCAGCAGTCCCCAGGGGGCGCTTGGCTACACCTTC